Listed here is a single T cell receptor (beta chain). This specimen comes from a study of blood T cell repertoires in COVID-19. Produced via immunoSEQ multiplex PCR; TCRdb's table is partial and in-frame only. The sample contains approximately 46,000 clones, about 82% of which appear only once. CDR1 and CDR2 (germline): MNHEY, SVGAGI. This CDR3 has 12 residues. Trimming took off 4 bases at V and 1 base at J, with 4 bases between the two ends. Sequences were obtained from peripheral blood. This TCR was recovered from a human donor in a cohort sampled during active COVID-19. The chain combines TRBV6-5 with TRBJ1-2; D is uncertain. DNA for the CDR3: TGTGCCAGCAGTTCCGGTAACTATGGCTACACCTTC. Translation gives CASSSGNYGYTF.